This T cell receptor beta chain comes out of a study of cytomegalovirus exposure and HLA in healthy donors. Study-level results: Reports indicated that the classifier achieved high specificity and sensitivity in diagnosing cytomegalovirus status.

Germline CDR1 KGHSY, CDR2 FQNENV. This CDR3 region has 14 residues. The germline V and J ends were trimmed by 2 bases and 5 bases, with 12 bases remaining between them. Amplification used 60 Vbeta primers and 13 Jbeta primers. TCRdb's table, derived via immunoSEQ multiplex PCR, lists solely in-frame clones and lacks some. Of 150,000 or so clones in the sample, 55% to 70% were seen once. This clone was observed a handful of times. Its specificity is not known. The chain carries TRBV16 and TRBJ1-1; maybe TRBD1 (5 bases). This receptor was obtained from a woman aged 25-40 years in good health and CMV-seropositive. The specimen was PBMCs. Written as DNA, the CDR3 is TGTGCCAGCAGCCAAGCTTTGCGGGGGACTGAAGCTTTCTTT. Translation: CASSQALRGTEAFF.